This record looks at one T cell receptor beta chain sequence and its context. This sample is drawn from a study of CD8 T cells in ankylosing spondylitis. TCRdb independently ran MiXCR on the 5' RACE reads; one entry per CDR3 protein. Altogether about 36,000 distinct CDR3 sequences are present, about 6% being singletons, with the ten largest covering about an eighth. CDR1 and CDR2 from the germline V gene are SGHNT and YYREEE (reference sequence). The ends lost 3 bases at V and 5 bases at J; junction bases unmatched: 9. The CDR3 spans 17 residues. The V call is TRBV5-4, the J call TRBJ2-2, with 11 bases fitting TRBD1. The sequenced sample was blood, either unsorted or a sorted T cell fraction (not recorded which). The receptor comes from a male donor with ankylosing spondylitis or in good health (not recorded which). CDR3: CASSSFGGTGGTGELFF. Written as DNA, the CDR3 is TGTGCCAGCAGCTCATTCGGTGGGACAGGGGGAACCGGGGAGCTGTTTTTT.